This T cell receptor beta chain was recorded in a study of blood T cell repertoires in COVID-19. The study drew participants aged roughly 18 to 89 years from 20 to 30 US areas. Data came from immunoSEQ multiplex PCR; TCRdb stores just in-frame clones and leaves some out. This sample has approximately 230,000 clones, with 80% to 90% found just once. The specimen sequenced was PBMCs or T cells enriched from blood (not recorded which). The origin of this receptor is a man aged 40-50 years who had recovered from COVID-19.

In nucleotides, the CDR3 is TGTGCCAGCAGCTTACCTCGACGGAGTGAAGCTTTCTTT. This encodes CASSLPRRSEAFF. This chain uses TRBV7-9 with TRBJ1-1; D gene ambiguous. The CDR3 has 13 amino acids. V was shortened by 2 bases and J by 7 bases, with 11 bases between the two germline ends. Germline V gene sequence: CDR1 SEHNR, CDR2 FQNEAQ (reference sequence).